This TCR beta chain is from a study of T cells in localized non-small cell lung cancer. The protocol was immunoSEQ multiplex PCR, while the TCRdb copy is restricted to in-frame clones and leaves out a portion. The sample yields about 3,500 clones, roughly 29% seen once. The CDR3 covers 14 residues. This clone was picked up a small number of times. The chain carries TRBV7-5 and TRBJ1-4; no DNA check was done on the table's D call, TRBD1. TRBV7-5 is tagged as a pseudogene. This TCR was sampled from a male donor aged 60 or over with stage I lung adenocarcinoma. Source: lung tumor tissue, taken before any cancer treatment. In DNA, the CDR3 is TGTGCCAGCAGCTACCAGACAGGGACTGAAAAACTGTTTTTT. Its protein product is CASSYQTGTEKLFF.